This paragraph covers one TCR beta chain sequence. What it binds is not known. The PCR ran on 60 Vbeta and 13 Jbeta primers. The table came from immunoSEQ multiplex PCR; TCRdb's copy has only in-frame clones and leaves some out. Seen here are approximately 88,000 clones, 64% observed once, and the top ten hold 3% to 3.5%. The data belong to a study of cytomegalovirus exposure and HLA in healthy donors. Looking at the study overall: Most genotyped donors, 65% to 85% of about 360, had Caucasian-associated genetic ancestry. Whole-study findings and limits: In an earlier analysis, about 87% or about 30%: the productive usage of most TCR beta V segments. Most subjects had HLA-A and HLA-B alleles reportedly predicted accurately by TCR beta sequences.

The CDR3 is 15 residues long. Germline V gene lookup returns CDR1 SNHLY and CDR2 FYNNEI. V lost 4 bases and J lost 0, with 10 bases in between. The TCR originated in a man in his fifties or sixties in good health and CMV-seronegative. The rearrangement uses TRBV2 and TRBJ2-1; no firm D call. The sequenced sample consisted of PBMCs. CDR3 sequence reads: CASSGYWSSYNEQFF. As DNA, the CDR3 is TGTGCCAGCAGTGGCTACTGGAGCTCCTACAATGAGCAGTTCTTC.